A selection of T cell receptor beta chains follows, all from one sample in a study of blood T cells in healthy people across ages. TCRdb independently ran MiXCR on the 5' RACE reads; one entry per CDR3 protein. This table has roughly 900,000 distinct CDR3 sequences, roughly 50% appearing once. Source material: blood. All receptors come from a man aged 25-40 years in good health. Both conserved end residues are part of each CDR3. The D gene is left open where the match is weak. Size tells how often a clone was seen (once, few, many) or the class of an expanded clone, and some rows leave it out.

clone_size j_call v_call d_call cdr3_aa cdr3_nt
few TRBJ2-1 TRBV4-2 - CATLGESSSYNEQFF TGTGCCACCCTAGGGGAATCAAGCTCCTACAATGAGCAGTTCTTC
many TRBJ2-2 TRBV2 - CASRTAITGELFF TGTGCCTCCAGGACAGCTATTACCGGGGAGCTGTTTTTT
few TRBJ2-1 TRBV12-3/TRBV12-4 - CASSLDGPLEQFF TGTGCCAGCAGTTTGGATGGGCCCCTTGAGCAGTTCTTC
- TRBJ1-2 TRBV7-9 - CASSYLEGQDGYTF TGTGCCAGCAGCTACCTTGAGGGGCAGGATGGCTACACCTTC
- TRBJ2-1 TRBV30 TRBD2 CAGSAGAGEFF TGTGCCGGGAGTGCGGGCGCGGGGGAGTTCTTC
many TRBJ1-4 TRBV7-2 - CASSSSGTNEKLFF TGTGCCAGCAGCTCCTCCGGAACGAATGAAAAACTGTTTTTT
- TRBJ2-3 TRBV6-1 - CASSDPGADTQYF TGTGCCAGCAGTGACCCTGGCGCGGATACGCAGTATTTT
few TRBJ2-3 TRBV7-9 - CASSPRAGTQYF TGTGCCAGCAGCCCCCGGGCCGGTACGCAGTATTTT
- TRBJ2-5 TRBV6-7 - CATGEGLETQYF TGTGCCACCGGGGAAGGGTTAGAGACCCAGTACTTC
- TRBJ2-5 TRBV6-1 - CASRERVIQETQYF TGTGCCAGCAGGGAACGGGTGATACAAGAGACCCAGTACTTC
- TRBJ1-1 TRBV29-1 - CSAEGEGRFGEAFF TGCAGCGCCGAGGGAGAGGGGAGGTTCGGTGAAGCTTTCTTT
- TRBJ1-2 TRBV11-1 - CASSLGHGTPGGYTF TGTGCCAGCAGCTTAGGTCACGGGACTCCGGGAGGCTACACCTTC
once TRBJ2-7 TRBV20-1 - CSGAGKVYEQYF TGCAGTGGGGCAGGGAAGGTATACGAGCAGTACTTC
- TRBJ2-7 TRBV4-1 - CASSQEGNSYEQYF TGCGCCAGCAGCCAAGAAGGCAACTCCTACGAGCAGTACTTC
- TRBJ2-4 TRBV7-2 TRBD2 CASSLVTSGGGNIQYF TGTGCCAGCAGCTTAGTTACTAGCGGGGGAGGGAACATTCAGTACTTC
once TRBJ1-5 TRBV20-1 - CSASRQLTVNQPQHF TGCAGTGCTAGTCGTCAGCTAACGGTCAATCAGCCCCAGCATTTT
- TRBJ2-7 TRBV5-1 TRBD1 CASSVDTGGACGQYF TGCGCCAGCAGCGTGGATACAGGGGGAGCGTGCGGGCAGTACTTC
- TRBJ2-7 TRBV7-8 - CASSTGFVLGSYNEQYF TGTGCCAGCAGCACTGGTTTCGTTCTGGGGTCCTACAATGAGCAGTACTTC
few TRBJ2-1 TRBV4-1 TRBD1 CASSHGQGASNEQFF TGCGCCAGCAGCCACGGACAGGGGGCTTCAAATGAGCAGTTCTTC
- TRBJ2-2 TRBV20-1 - CSALQGNTGELFF TGCAGTGCTCTACAGGGGAACACCGGGGAGCTGTTTTTT
many TRBJ2-5 TRBV4-1 TRBD1 CASSQRQGQETQYF TGCGCCAGCAGCCAGAGACAGGGTCAAGAGACCCAGTACTTC
- TRBJ2-7 TRBV4-3 - CASSQAASTYEQYF TGCGCCAGCAGCCAGGCGGCCAGCACCTACGAGCAGTACTTC
once TRBJ1-1 TRBV5-1 - CASSLQVMNTEVFF TGCGCCAGCAGCTTGCAGGTGATGAACACTGAAGTTTTCTTT
once TRBJ2-1 TRBV28 - CASRPQDSRWEQFF TGTGCCAGCAGACCCCAGGACAGTCGTTGGGAGCAGTTCTTC
many TRBJ2-7 TRBV7-9 - CASSPNYEQYF TGTGCCAGCAGTCCCAACTACGAGCAGTACTTC
few TRBJ1-1 TRBV6-2/TRBV6-3 - CASSPRGFNTEAFF TGTGCCAGCAGTCCTCGGGGGTTTAACACTGAAGCTTTCTTT
- TRBJ1-1 TRBV2 - CTTTRGMNTEAFF TGTACCACCACACGGGGCATGAACACTGAAGCTTTCTTT
few TRBJ2-1 TRBV10-3 - CAISESILGEQFF TGTGCCATCAGTGAGTCGATTCTAGGTGAGCAGTTCTTC
- TRBJ1-5 TRBV27 - CASSFRGADQPQHF TGTGCCAGCAGTTTCCGGGGGGCGGATCAGCCCCAGCATTTT
few TRBJ2-5 TRBV2 - CASSGDSRPKETQYF TGTGCCAGCAGTGGAGACAGCCGACCTAAAGAGACCCAGTACTTC
- TRBJ1-5 TRBV12-3/TRBV12-4 - CASSLARGNNQPQHF TGTGCCAGCAGCCTCGCCCGGGGGAACAATCAGCCCCAGCATTTT
- TRBJ2-1 TRBV18 TRBD2 CASSPVRLAGGNEQFF TGTGCCAGCTCACCAGTGCGACTAGCGGGGGGGAATGAGCAGTTCTTC
- TRBJ1-2 TRBV25-1 - CASSLGEGLVGYTF TGTGCCAGCAGCTTGGGGGAGGGTTTGGTTGGCTACACCTTC
few TRBJ2-3 TRBV3-1 - CASSQGLAFGSTDTQYF TGTGCCAGCAGCCAAGGGTTGGCTTTCGGGTCCACAGATACGCAGTATTTT
- TRBJ1-1 TRBV9 - CASSGDGSTDEAFF TGTGCCAGCAGCGGAGATGGGAGTACCGATGAAGCTTTCTTT
- TRBJ1-2 TRBV7-3 - CASSRHANYGYTF TGTGCCAGCAGCCGACATGCGAACTATGGCTACACCTTC
- TRBJ2-3 TRBV6-2/TRBV6-3 - CASSPSGRTDTQYF TGTGCCAGCAGTCCCTCGGGGCGCACAGATACGCAGTATTTT
few TRBJ2-7 TRBV5-6 TRBD1 CASSTGTVREQYF TGTGCCAGCAGCACCGGGACAGTGCGCGAGCAGTACTTC
- TRBJ1-6 TRBV6-5 - CASSYGSGGTSNSPLHF TGTGCCAGCAGTTACGGAAGCGGGGGGACCAGTAATTCACCCCTCCACTTT
- TRBJ1-1 TRBV18 - CASSSGWGGAEAFF TGTGCCAGCTCATCAGGGTGGGGAGGTGCTGAAGCTTTCTTT
many TRBJ1-6 TRBV20-1 - CSARDSRAASNSPLHF TGCAGTGCTAGAGATTCCCGGGCAGCCTCTAATTCACCCCTCCACTTT
- TRBJ2-5 TRBV28 TRBD1 CASSPGDSQETQYF TGTGCCAGCAGTCCCGGGGACAGTCAAGAGACCCAGTACTTC
once TRBJ2-3 TRBV29-1 - CSVEDLSSTDTQYF TGCAGCGTTGAAGATCTGAGTAGCACAGATACGCAGTATTTT
- TRBJ2-1 TRBV7-7 TRBD1 CASSWTGSSYNEQFF TGTGCTAGCAGCTGGACAGGGAGCTCCTACAATGAGCAGTTCTTC
- TRBJ2-1 TRBV2 TRBD1 CASSELDRTPNEQFF TGTGCCAGCAGTGAATTGGACAGGACCCCCAATGAGCAGTTCTTC